This T cell receptor (beta chain) is from a study of CXCR3-negative and CXCR3-positive naive CD8 T cells. Across the study: Approximately 130 million TRB reads in total, about 1.5 +/- 0.3 million per library. Regarding the study as a whole: Both naive subsets, CXCR3-negative and CXCR3-positive, displayed similar TRBV-TRBJ usage, unlike memory cells. When CXCR3-positive naive cells were set against CXCR3-negative naive cells, the former had more hydrophobic TRB CDR3s.

Through 5' RACE with UMI labels, the TRB cDNA libraries were prepared. Using the 5' RACE reads, TCRdb records one entry per CDR3 protein without DNA. The listing contains some 68,000 distinct CDR3 sequences. A remark on this clonotype: Antigen: not known.

Every individual CD8+ T cell subset underwent sorting in triplicate at 280,000 or so cells apiece. Naive CD8+ T cells had a CD45RO-CCR7+CD27+CD95- phenotype. Germline lookup yields CDR1 SGHRS and CDR2 YFSETQ. The CDR3 consists of 12 residues. This sequence originates from a human donor in good health. Some clones in this sample may be carry-over from other donors' samples. This chain joins TRBV5-1 and TRBJ2-3. Sample: naive CXCR3+ CD8+ T cells from blood. Documented subset: CD45RO-CCR7+CD27+CD95- naive CD8+ T cells expressing CXCR3 (TNR3+). The CDR3 loop reads CASSFTTDTQYF.